This T cell receptor beta chain is drawn from a study of T cells in Graves' hyperthyroidism and ophthalmopathy. On the study more broadly: Pretreatment peripheral blood was obtained at initial diagnosis.

With respect to this clonotype: Its antigen is still unknown.

Template material for amplifying TCR beta CDR3 regions consisted of RNA transcripts. First-round RT-PCR targeting the TCR CDR3 was performed with the HTBI primer set. TCRdb passed the multiplex PCR reads through MiXCR, listing each CDR3 protein once. Altogether roughly 600,000 distinct CDR3 sequences are present, around 13% being singletons, with the ten largest covering under 15%. Based on clinical symptoms, serum thyroxine and TRAb, thyroid ultrasound and orbital computed tomography, diagnoses were reached. Study-level findings and limits: Separation of ophthalmopathy from stable hyperthyroidism was achieved by a 13 V-J model.

CDR3 length: 14 amino acids. The junction had 6 bases not matched to a gene; V was cut back by 4 bases and J by 7 bases. Looked up from germline, CDR1 is MNHNS and CDR2 is SASEGT. V usage is TRBV6-1 and J usage is TRBJ2-1; 8 bases align to TRBD2. Sequencing used blood. This TCR came from a woman between 50 and 59 years old with Graves' ophthalmopathy. CDR3 nucleotides: TGTGCCAGCAGTGCGGGGCCGGGGGGGAATGAGCAGTTCTTC. Amino acids: CASSAGPGGNEQFF.